This record concerns one T cell receptor beta chain sequence. As yet, its antigen is unknown. MiXCR, run by TCRdb on the 5' RACE reads, gives a single entry per CDR3 protein. Here the sample spans 690,000 or so distinct CDR3 sequences, 8.6% being singletons. J lost 5 bases, V lost 0 bases, and 20 bases had no gene match. The CDR3 runs to 22 residues. Germline loops: CDR1 MGHRA, CDR2 YSYEKL. The record originates from a study of identical twins. The study's findings and limits: While abundant cord blood beta clonotypes carried fewer insertions, memory repertoires showed no such pattern.

The sample was also linked to a second study, of yellow fever vaccine responses in identical twins.

The receptor's source is a woman aged 18-29 years in good health. The sample taken for sequencing was PBMCs. The J gene is TRBJ2-1, the V gene TRBV4-1; TRBD2 aligns across 12 bases. Here the CDR3 reads CASSQENNEEWPGLAGNNEQFF. As DNA, the CDR3 is TGCGCCAGCAGCCAAGAGAATAACGAGGAATGGCCAGGACTAGCGGGAAACAATGAGCAGTTCTTC.